This T cell receptor beta chain comes out of a study of blood T cell repertoires in COVID-19. Study-wide context: Nucleic acid was either cDNA or gDNA, and it came from T cells, B-cell-depleted T cells, or PBMCs.

Authors' methods: Amplification from reference gene primers served as the basis for estimated nucleated cell counts. TCRdb's table, derived via immunoSEQ multiplex PCR, lists solely in-frame clones and lacks some. V and J calls and clone size come straight from that table; D and trimming were deduced from the DNA. The sample includes a few hundred thousand clones, around 86% seen only once; the top ten take around 4%. The germline V and J ends were trimmed by 3 bases and 8 bases, with 13 bases remaining between them. Germline V CDR1 and CDR2: LNHDA, SQIVND (reference sequence). The CDR3 length is 13 residues. Residents of about two dozen US areas, aged about 18 to 89 years, made up the participants. Cohorts were assigned according to the clinical history that participants reported.

This TCR derives from a man aged 30 to 39 who had recovered from COVID-19. Sequenced sample: PBMCs or T cells enriched from blood (not recorded which). This rearrangement joins TRBV19 to TRBJ1-2; the D gene is possibly TRBD1 (5 bases). This chain's CDR3 is CASSMIRDSGYTF. CDR3 in DNA: TGTGCCAGTAGTATGATCCGGGACTCCGGCTACACCTTC. The entire variable domain, with the rest obtained from reference TRBV19 and TRBJ1-2, is as follows: DGGITQSPKYLFRKEGQNVTLSCEQNLNHDAMYWYRQDPGQGLRLIYYSQIVNDFQKGDIAEGYSVSREKKESFPLTVTSAQKNPTAFYLCASSMIRDSGYTFGSGTRLTVV.